This T cell receptor beta chain was found in a study of T-cell reconstitution after alpha-beta-depleted transplantation in children. Study outcomes and limitations: Hyperexpanded clones declined; after one year, newly produced T cells mostly supplied diversity.

Looked up from germline, CDR1 is GTSNPN and CDR2 is SVGIG (reference sequence). The CDR3 loop spans 15 amino acids. Notes on this clonotype: Its antigen remains unidentified. At one boundary the junction diverges from the germline segment, which might be a read error.

Unique molecular identifiers were incorporated into the prepared TCRbeta library. TCRdb processed the PCR reads anew with MiXCR; each CDR3 protein has one entry. The sample has approximately 980,000 distinct CDR3 sequences, about 29% seen once. The chain uses TRBV30 and TRBJ2-1, with 9 positions matching TRBD2. Sequences were derived from PBMCs, mostly from graft donor cells, sampled 360 days after TCRalphabeta/CD19-depleted stem cell transplant. This clonotype was sampled from a boy in the first two years of life who had a stem cell transplant for SCID, so the T cells may come from the graft donor. CDR3 bases: TGTGCCTGGAGTGTAGGGCTAGCGGGGAACTATGAGCAGATCTTC. Protein product: CAWSVGLAGNYEQIF.